This paragraph reports one T cell receptor beta chain. What it binds is unknown. This specimen comes from a study of T-cell memory formation after mild COVID-19. Background on the study: There were largely donor-specific TCR clusters. Study-level findings and limits: Some clones that responded were present in memory (sampled pre-infection), which suggests cross-reactive memory joined. A balance of CD4 and CD8 characterized clones contracting day 15 to 85, whereas later expanders leaned CD4+.

This CDR3 region has 13 residues. CDR1 is ENHRY, CDR2 SYGVKD, per germline. Trimming removed 11 bases from V and 2 bases from J, with 16 bases in between. From the 5' RACE reads, TCRdb called clonotypes with MiXCR, one entry per CDR3 protein. Altogether around 340,000 distinct CDR3 sequences are present, more than 15% being singletons, with the ten largest covering about 20%. The sample taken for sequencing was PBMCs or a T cell subset sorted from them (not recorded which). The origin of this receptor is a man between 18 and 35 years old who had mild COVID-19 (a few samples of this study predate the infection). Cell type and time point are not known. The J gene is TRBJ2-7, the V gene TRBV10-3, with D possibly being TRBD1 (6 bases). Written as DNA, the CDR3 is TGTGCCTCCAGGACAGCGCAGACCTACGAGCAGTACGTC. This codes for CASRTAQTYEQYV.